Described below is a single T cell receptor (beta chain) sequence and its context. Its antigen remains unidentified. The template used for profiling TCR beta VDJ and CDR3 was genomic DNA. Each CDR3 protein gets one entry after TCRdb re-called the reads with MiXCR. The sample yields roughly 200,000 distinct CDR3 sequences, more than 60% seen once. This sample stems from a study of CD8+CD57+ T cells in acquired aplastic anemia. General study points: Any difference that existed in CD8+ Simpson's diversity between patients and controls was not significant.

For sequencing, patients were chosen who had shown expansion of CD8+CD57+ cells by flow cytometry. Every one of the patients had aplastic anemia (severe, acquired). Untreated patients provided the blood samples, with no therapy given before sampling. Germline CDR1 reads SGHAT; CDR2 reads FQNNGV. With 1 base removed from V and 6 bases from J, the gap between germline ends came to 14 bases. CDR3 length: 15 amino acids. Input material: sorted CD4+, CD8+, or CD8+CD57+ T cells (not recorded which) from PBMCs. The chain employs TRBV11-2 and TRBJ2-3; D possibly corresponds to TRBD2 (7 bases). This TCR derives from a human donor with aplastic anemia. The chain's CDR3 is CASSLAGGPGDTQYF. In nucleotides, the CDR3 is TGTGCCAGCAGCTTAGCGGGGGGCCCGGGGGATACGCAGTATTTT.